This TCR beta chain was documented in a study of identical twins. Study-level findings and limits: Out-of-frame alpha sequences shared by twins showed excess low generation probability. Carriage of fewer insertions was seen in abundant cord blood beta clonotypes, whereas memory repertoires showed none.

Each CDR3 protein is one row after TCRdb ran MiXCR on the 5' RACE reads. The table records roughly 470,000 distinct CDR3 sequences, around an eighth of them present only once. From germline, CDR1 is MDHEN and CDR2 SYDVKM. CDR3 length: 14 residues. There are a few counts of this clonotype. The antigen remains unidentified. At one end the junction does not follow the germline gene, possibly because of a read error. This sample also belongs to another study, concerning yellow fever vaccine responses in identical twins.

This clonotype originated in a woman between 18 and 29 years old in good health. Sequenced: CD4+ T cells sorted from blood. The rearrangement links TRBV28 to TRBJ2-7; 13 nucleotides match TRBD2. The CDR3 protein is CASSSPGLAGVEDF. The CDR3 bases are TGTGCCAGCAGTTCCCCTGGACTAGCGGGAGTGGAAGACTTC.